Below, 17 T cell receptor beta chains from the same sample are listed, as sequenced in a study of cytomegalovirus exposure and HLA in healthy donors. It was with 60 Vbeta and 13 Jbeta primers that the PCR ran. Profiling relied on immunoSEQ multiplex PCR, and the TCRdb table lists in-frame clones only, not all of them. The sample lists 120,000 to 150,000 clones; about 79% were seen once. The sequenced sample consisted of PBMCs. The receptor set was obtained from a male donor in good health and CMV-seronegative.

V usage is TRBV7-9 and J usage is TRBJ2-2; TRBD2 is a possible D gene (5 bases). The germline gives CDR1 SEHNR, CDR2 FQNEAQ (reference sequence). The CDR3 is made up of 16 amino acids. Trimming pared 0 bases from V and 2 bases from J, leaving 10 bases between. The CDR3 loop is CASSLARTRNTGELFF. CDR3 nucleotides: TGTGCCAGCAGCTTAGCGCGGACTCGAAACACCGGGGAGCTGTTTTTT.

This clone was observed a handful of times. The V call is TRBV7-9, the J call TRBJ1-2; 8 bases fit TRBD1. There are 14 residues in the CDR3. CDR1 and CDR2 (germline): SEHNR, FQNEAQ (reference sequence). V was pared by 5 bases and J by 7 bases, with 9 bases of the junction left unmatched. The CDR3 DNA follows: TGTGCCAGCAGCCCGACAGGGGCCCTCCTTGGCTACACCTTC. Amino acids: CASSPTGALLGYTF.

This chain joins TRBV6-4 and TRBJ2-1, with TRBD1 identical over 9 bases. Germline loops: CDR1 MRHNA, CDR2 SNTAGT. This CDR3 spans 14 amino acids. The V segment lost 4 bases and the J segment 7 bases; nucleotides outside the gene matches: 5. The CDR3 sequence: CASSVQGAGNEQFF. The CDR3 DNA sequence: TGTGCCAGCAGTGTACAGGGGGCGGGAAATGAGCAGTTCTTC.

The rearrangement links TRBV5-4 to TRBJ2-1, with 15 bases identical to TRBD2. The CDR3 sequence is 15 residues long. The germline V gene has CDR1 SGHNT and CDR2 YYREEE (reference sequence). Trimming at V came to 0 bases and at J to 10 bases, leaving 2 bases not matched to a gene. The DNA of the CDR3 is TGTGCCAGCAGCTTGGCCGGACTAGCGGGAGGGGAGCAGTTCTTC. This encodes CASSLAGLAGGEQFF. Together with reference TRBV5-4 and TRBJ2-1, the CDR3 gives the full variable domain: ETGVTQSPTHLIKTRGQQVTLRCSSQSGHNTVSWYQQALGQGPQFIFQYYREEENGRGNFPPRFSGLQFPNYSSELNVNALELDDSALYLCASSLAGLAGGEQFFGPGTRLTVL.

The chain joins TRBV6-5 to TRBJ2-3; the match to TRBD1 covers 9 bases. Germline V CDR1 and CDR2: MNHEY, SVGAGI. CDR3 size: 15 residues. After removal of 5 bases from V and 0 bases from J, the junction contained 3 bases not matched to a gene. The CDR3: CASSRTGESTDTQYF. The CDR3 region has the DNA TGTGCCAGCAGTCGGACAGGGGAGAGCACAGATACGCAGTATTTT.

V and J are TRBV6-5 and TRBJ2-5, with 10 bases aligning to TRBD1. This CDR3 contains 16 residues. Trimming took 3 bases from V and 5 from J; bases not matched to a gene: 9. The germline V gene encodes CDR1 MNHEY and CDR2 SVGAGI. The CDR3 sequence: CASSYSDRGQGETQYF. The CDR3 DNA is TGTGCCAGCAGTTATTCCGACAGGGGGCAGGGGGAGACCCAGTACTTC.

This chain connects TRBV27 to TRBJ2-7, with D perhaps TRBD2 (5 bases). The CDR3 totals 13 residues. V gave up 4 bases and J gave up 6 bases, with 13 bases separating them. CDR1 MNHEY and CDR2 SMNVEV come from the germline V gene (reference sequence). CDR3 sequence: CASSYGLASEQYF. DNA for the CDR3: TGTGCCAGCAGTTACGGACTGGCGTCCGAGCAGTACTTC.

The chain employs TRBV10-3 and TRBJ2-2; TRBD1 aligns across 7 bases. The CDR3 is made up of 14 amino acids. The germline CDR1 and CDR2 sequences are ENHRY and SYGVKD. Unmatched junction bases numbered 3, after V lost 4 bases and J lost 4 bases. CDR3 loop: CAISGGTATGELFF. The CDR3 DNA reads TGTGCCATCAGTGGGGGGACAGCCACCGGGGAGCTGTTTTTT.

This chain uses TRBV7-2 with TRBJ2-1; no firm D call. V lost 0 bases, J lost 6 bases, and 15 bases lay in between. Germline V gene sequence: CDR1 SGHTA, CDR2 FQGNSA. The CDR3 contains 16 residues. The chain's CDR3 is CASSLAAETNLNEQFF. CDR3 DNA sequence: TGTGCCAGCAGCTTAGCTGCGGAAACAAACCTCAATGAGCAGTTCTTC.

The V gene is TRBV27, the J gene TRBJ2-7; D might be TRBD1 (5 bases). The CDR3 has 13 residues. The V gene's germline CDR1 is MNHEY and CDR2 SMNVEV (reference sequence). The V end lost 2 bases, the J end lost 3 bases, and 8 bases lay between the germline ends. The chain's CDR3 is CASSLTGDYEQYF. As DNA, the CDR3 is TGTGCCAGCAGTTTAACAGGAGACTACGAGCAGTACTTC.

Only a few counts were recorded for this clone. The rearrangement links TRBV4-2 to TRBJ2-1; 13 nucleotides agree with TRBD2. Per the germline V gene, CDR1 is LGHNA and CDR2 is YNFKEQ. The CDR3 runs to 16 residues. V was pared by 3 bases and J by 3 bases, with 2 bases of the junction left unmatched. The CDR3 nucleotides read TGTGCCAGCAGCCACGGACTAGCGGGAGACTACAATGAGCAGTTCTTC. Translated, it gives CASSHGLAGDYNEQFF.

The chain couples TRBV7-2 to TRBJ2-7; D gene unclear. The CDR3 is made up of 14 amino acids. Germline-derived CDR1 and CDR2 are SGHTA and FQGNSA. With 1 base removed from V and 5 bases from J, the gap between germline ends came to 12 bases. The CDR3 sequence: CASSLVGSSNEQYF. The CDR3 nucleotides read TGTGCCAGCAGCTTAGTCGGGTCGTCAAACGAGCAGTACTTC.

V is TRBV4-3 and J is TRBJ2-1, with TRBD1 matching over 9 bases. V dropped 4 bases and J dropped 2; count of bases not matched to a gene: 3. CDR3 length equals 15 residues. The germline V gene encodes CDR1 LGHNA and CDR2 YSLEER. For the CDR3, the DNA is TGCGCCAGCAGCCCCGGGACAGGGCCCTACAATGAGCAGTTCTTC. It yields the protein CASSPGTGPYNEQFF.

The rearrangement links TRBV7-6 to TRBJ2-4, with 9 bases matching TRBD2. V gave up 1 base and J gave up 8 bases; unmatched junction bases: 15. This CDR3 spans 18 amino acids. Germline V gene data show CDR1 as SGHVS and CDR2 as FNYEAQ. CDR3 bases: TGTGCCAGCAGCTTAGTAGCGGCGGTAGCGGGAGCGGTAGACATTCAGTACTTC. Its translation is CASSLVAAVAGAVDIQYF. The full variable domain, completed using reference TRBV7-6 and TRBJ2-4, is GAGVSQSPRYKVTKRGQDVALRCDPISGHVSLYWYRQALGQGPEFLTYFNYEAQQDKSGLPNDRFSAERPEGSISTLTIQRTEQRDSAMYRCASSLVAAVAGAVDIQYFGAGTRLSVL.

A few counts support this clone. The chain employs TRBV7-8 and TRBJ1-5; D ambiguous. This CDR3 has 12 amino acids. Germline CDR1 is SGHVS and CDR2 is FQNEAQ. Trimming took 0 bases from V and 6 from J, leaving 3 bases between them. CDR3 loop: CASSLAGQPQHF. The CDR3 DNA is TGTGCCAGCAGCTTAGCCGGTCAGCCCCAGCATTTT.

The chain recombines TRBV9 with TRBJ1-1; unclear D gene. V lost 0 bases and J 6 bases, leaving 15 bases between the germline ends. CDR1 and CDR2 (germline): SGDLS, YYNGEE. This CDR3 spans 15 amino acids. CDR3 loop: CASSVADYAGAEAFF. In nucleotides, the CDR3 is TGTGCCAGCAGCGTAGCCGACTATGCTGGGGCTGAAGCTTTCTTT.

The rearrangement links TRBV27 to TRBJ1-1; D is ambiguous. Per germline, CDR1 MNHEY and CDR2 SMNVEV (reference sequence). V was trimmed by 6 bases and J by 6 bases, leaving 23 bases between them. The CDR3 length is 16 residues. The DNA for the CDR3 is TGTGCCAGCAGCCCCTCCGGCGGGGAAATTAACGCTGAAGCTTTCTTT. Translation gives CASSPSGGEINAEAFF.